These 18 T cell receptor beta chains share one sample of origin, sequenced in a study of CD8+ T cells in alopecia areata. cDNA serving as the sequencing template came from extracted, reverse transcribed RNA. The table came from immunoSEQ multiplex PCR; TCRdb's copy has only in-frame clones and leaves some out. The sample consists of about 140,000 clones, more than 85% of them appearing once. Stated treatment: oral pan-JAK inhibitor, 5-10 mg twice daily. Material: CD8+ T cells sorted from blood, obtained at week 4, from a patient treated with tofacitinib. Every receptor here comes from a human donor with alopecia areata.

The chain links TRBV7-6 to TRBJ1-1; possible D gene TRBD1, 6 bases. Germline V lookup: CDR1 SGHVS, CDR2 FNYEAQ. This CDR3 comprises 13 residues. The V gene lost 6 bases and the J gene lost 0 bases, with 8 bases spanning the gap. CDR3 sequence (DNA): TGTGCCAGCAGAGGGGGAATGAACACTGAAGCTTTCTTT. This translates into CASRGGMNTEAFF.

The chain combines TRBV4-1 with TRBJ2-1, with 7 bases lining up with TRBD2. Trimming at V came to 4 bases and at J to 7 bases, leaving 13 bases not matched to a gene. The CDR3 runs to 16 residues. Germline CDR1 MGHRA, CDR2 YSYEKL. CDR3 nucleotide sequence: TGCGCCAGCAGCCGAGAGAGCGGGACGCCAGAGAATGAGCAGTTCTTC. As protein: CASSRESGTPENEQFF.

V usage is TRBV30 and J usage is TRBJ2-7; TRBD2 matches at 7 bases. CDR3 length equals 11 residues. CDR1 is GTSNPN, CDR2 SVGIG, per germline (reference sequence). The junction had 8 bases not matched to a gene; V was cut back by 8 bases and J by 7 bases. The CDR3, as DNA: TGTGCCACCTTGGGGGGGGGTGAGCAGTACTTC. Translated: CATLGGGEQYF.

The sample holds a few counts of this clone. The rearrangement joins TRBV29-1 to TRBJ2-3; no definite D call. Germline V lookup: CDR1 SQVTM, CDR2 ANQGSEA. Trimming cost V 2 bases and J 4 bases, with 16 bases left between them. This CDR3 region has 15 residues. The DNA for the CDR3 is TGCAGCGTTGAACTTCTTGAATCCCCTTCAGATACGCAGTATTTT. It is translated as CSVELLESPSDTQYF.

This rearrangement joins TRBV29-1 to TRBJ1-1; D perhaps matches TRBD1 (6 bases). The CDR3 sequence is 13 residues long. Trimming removed 1 base at V and 3 bases at J, with 9 bases between. Germline CDR1 is SQVTM and CDR2 is ANQGSEA. Here the CDR3 DNA reads TGCAGCGTTGAAGTGAACAGGGACACTGAAGCTTTCTTT. Protein sequence: CSVEVNRDTEAFF.

This chain uses TRBV27 with TRBJ2-6; the D is unclear. Trimming removed 8 bases at V and 0 bases at J, with 5 bases between. This CDR3 has 13 amino acids. Germline V gene lookup returns CDR1 MNHEY and CDR2 SMNVEV (reference sequence). The CDR3 sequence is CASAISGANVLTF. CDR3 bases: TGTGCCAGCGCAATCTCTGGGGCCAACGTCCTGACTTTC.

The chain joins TRBV28 to TRBJ1-5; D gene uncertain. Trimming left V 7 bases short and J 1 base short, with 17 bases between. Germline CDR1 reads MDHEN; CDR2 reads SYDVKM. The CDR3 runs 16 residues. The CDR3 loop is CASISRPGRSNQPQHF. The CDR3 DNA reads TGTGCCAGCATCTCCAGGCCAGGAAGAAGCAATCAGCCCCAGCATTTT.

The chain recombines TRBV25-1 with TRBJ2-1; D uncertain. This CDR3 is 15 amino acids long. The germline V gene has CDR1 MGHDK and CDR2 SYGVNS. The V end lost 2 bases, the J end lost 1 base, and 9 bases lay between the germline ends. CDR3 protein: CASSEGPESYNEQFF. The CDR3 DNA reads TGTGCCAGCAGTGAAGGTCCGGAGTCCTACAATGAGCAGTTCTTC.

The chain links TRBV2 to TRBJ2-7; 10 positions match TRBD1. This CDR3 is 14 amino acids long. The V and J ends lost 3 bases and 5 bases, in that order; junction bases with no gene match: 4. The germline gives CDR1 SNHLY, CDR2 FYNNEI. CDR3 sequence reads: CASSETGGYHEQYF. The CDR3 DNA reads TGTGCCAGCAGTGAGACAGGGGGCTACCACGAGCAGTACTTC.

The genes are TRBV5-6 and TRBJ1-6, with D unresolved. V lost 4 bases, J lost 7 bases, and 3 bases lay in between. Germline V gene data show CDR1 as SGHDT and CDR2 as YYEEEE. This CDR3 is built from 11 residues. The CDR3 sequence: CASSRNSPLHF. The CDR3 DNA follows: TGTGCCAGCAGCCGAAATTCACCCCTCCACTTT.

V usage is TRBV11-2 and J usage is TRBJ2-7, with D tentatively TRBD2 (7 bases). This CDR3 comprises 15 residues. With 5 bases removed from V and 6 bases from J, the gap between germline ends came to 20 bases. Germline V CDR1 and CDR2: SGHAT, FQNNGV. The CDR3 nucleotides read TGTGCCAGCAGCCGGGGGGCAGGGGACCCACCCGAGCAGTACTTC. Its translation is CASSRGAGDPPEQYF.

The chain is built from TRBV4-1 and TRBJ1-1; tentative D call: TRBD1 (6 bases). Trimming stripped 4 bases from V and 0 bases from J, with 9 bases between. Germline CDR1 and CDR2: MGHRA and YSYEKL. This CDR3 has 14 residues. The CDR3 loop is CASSLGAVNTEAFF. CDR3 in DNA: TGCGCCAGCAGCCTGGGGGCGGTGAACACTGAAGCTTTCTTT.

In DNA form, the CDR3 reads TGTGCCAGCAGCCCCGGGGGTAGCGGGAGATACAATGAGCAGTTCTTC. Encoded protein: CASSPGGSGRYNEQFF. The chain has TRBV9 and TRBJ2-1, with TRBD2 identical over 9 bases. The V gene end was trimmed by 4 bases and the J gene end by 4 bases; junction bases not matched to a gene: 9. CDR3 length equals 16 residues. Germline lookup yields CDR1 SGDLS and CDR2 YYNGEE.

This clone was recorded a few times. V gene TRBV28 combines with J gene TRBJ1-2; D remains ambiguous. V gave up 9 bases and J gave up 0 bases, with 17 bases separating them. The length of the CDR3 is 15 residues. Germline V gene data show CDR1 as MDHEN and CDR2 as SYDVKM. The CDR3 bases are TGTGCCAGTTCGATACCGGGCCTAGCTAACTATGGCTACACCTTC. Translating it yields CASSIPGLANYGYTF.

V usage is TRBV4-1 and J usage is TRBJ2-3, with D perhaps TRBD2 (6 bases). The V end was cut by 1 base, the J end by 1 base, with 18 bases between. Germline values: CDR1 MGHRA, CDR2 YSYEKL. The CDR3 spans 18 residues. Written as DNA, the CDR3 is TGCGCCAGCAGCCAAGTCGGAGTCGGAGGGCCGGGCACAGATACGCAGTATTTT. Protein sequence: CASSQVGVGGPGTDTQYF.

This chain links TRBV30 with TRBJ2-7; D is undetermined. The germline CDR1 and CDR2 sequences are GTSNPN and SVGIG (reference sequence). The CDR3 consists of 13 residues. V was trimmed by 0 bases and J by 6 bases, leaving 12 bases between them. CDR3 bases: TGTGCCTGGAGTGTGGGGATTTACTCCGAGCAGTACTTC. The encoded protein is CAWSVGIYSEQYF.

This clone has a single count. The chain links TRBV29-1 to TRBJ2-7; 12 bases agree with TRBD1. In germline, CDR1 is SQVTM, CDR2 ANQGSEA. The trim removed 3 bases at V and 7 bases at J, leaving 10 bases unmatched. CDR3 length: 15 amino acids. The CDR3 bases are TGCAGCGTTGATCAGGAAGGGACAGGGGGCGAAGAGCAGTACTTC. This gives the protein CSVDQEGTGGEEQYF.

The gene calls are TRBV29-1 and TRBJ2-2; perhaps TRBD1 as D (5 bases). There are 17 residues in the CDR3. CDR1 and CDR2 (germline): SQVTM, ANQGSEA. The V and J ends lost 3 bases and 4 bases respectively, with 21 bases between them. Here the CDR3 reads CSVDNPTVPQVTGELFF. CDR3 DNA sequence: TGCAGCGTTGATAACCCGACAGTCCCGCAGGTCACCGGGGAGCTGTTTTTT.